This record concerns one T cell receptor beta chain sequence. TCR beta CDR3 amplification used RNA transcripts. An initial RT-PCR round employing HTBI primers preceded a second-round multiplex PCR. MiXCR, run by TCRdb on the multiplex PCR reads, gives a single entry per CDR3 protein. The sample lists almost 750,000 distinct CDR3 sequences; 35% to 50% were seen once. The record originates from a study of Graves' ophthalmopathy and Graves' hyperthyroidism. In the study overall: Before any treatment, peripheral blood was taken at the initial diagnosis.

The CDR3 runs to 16 residues. Germline V lookup: CDR1 SGHVS, CDR2 FNYEAQ. The source is an adult man with Graves' ophthalmopathy. The sample was peripheral blood. This chain uses TRBV7-6 with TRBJ2-5; no clear D gene. The better agreement between TRBJ2-1 and the DNA end casts doubt on the J call. CDR3 DNA: TGTGCCAGCAGCCGCGCTCGGCGGCCGGAAGTGGATGAGCAGTTCTTC. Residues: CASSRARRPEVDEQFF.